This passage covers 21 T cell receptor beta chains from one sample sequenced in a study of response to subunit inactivated influenza vaccine (dated by TCRdb to 2016 to 2018). Libraries were made using RT-PCR. Sequenced using an Illumina HiSeq 2500. Clones were called with MiXCR by TCRdb after fastp trimmed the public reads at Q25, and only in-frame beta chains were retained. Each entry merges the rows of one CDR3 protein and shows their most common DNA and genes. Across this sample there are approximately 730,000 distinct CDR3 sequences, with 14% seen only once. The ten top clones hold less than 7% of the sample. Sequencing used PBMCs from blood, obtained approximately 15 days before vaccination. These receptors all stem from a man in his fifties who received an inactivated influenza vaccine. Donor details come from another sample of the same person, matched by shared clones.

J is TRBJ2-7 and V is TRBV20-1; possible D gene TRBD2, 5 bases. The germline V gene has CDR1 DFQATT and CDR2 SNEGSKA (reference sequence). Trimming left V 1 base short and J 5 bases short, with 18 bases between. This CDR3 has 15 amino acids. CDR3 residues: CSARAARQKLDEQYF. The CDR3 DNA is TGCAGTGCTAGAGCTGCCAGGCAAAAACTAGACGAGCAGTACTTC.

V and J are TRBV5-1 and TRBJ2-7, with D perhaps matching TRBD2 (6 bases). CDR1 is SGHRS, CDR2 YFSETQ, per germline. The CDR3 consists of 15 residues. V was shortened by 0 bases and J by 2 bases, with 12 bases between the two germline ends. The CDR3: CASSLVGGNTYEQYF. The CDR3 coding sequence is TGCGCCAGCAGCTTGGTTGGGGGGAACACCTACGAGCAGTACTTC.

This clonotype came up many times. DNA for the CDR3: TGTGCCAGCAGCTTCCGGGAATCCTTCTACACCATATATTTT. Its translation: CASSFRESFYTIYF. This chain connects TRBV12-3 or TRBV12-4 to TRBJ1-3; unclear D gene. The V and J ends lost 6 bases and 8 bases respectively, with 17 bases between them. The CDR3 contains 14 residues.

This chain links TRBV6-5 with TRBJ2-1; 9 bases map to TRBD1. The CDR3 totals 16 residues. V shed 3 bases and J 1 base; nucleotides not matched to a gene: 4. Per germline, CDR1 MNHEY and CDR2 SVGAGI. CDR3 sequence: CASSYRTGDSYNEQFF. CDR3 in DNA: TGTGCCAGCAGTTATCGGACAGGGGATTCCTACAATGAGCAGTTCTTC.

The J gene is TRBJ2-5, the V gene TRBV27; D is undetermined. CDR1 is MNHEY, CDR2 SMNVEV, per germline (reference sequence). Trimming cost V 5 bases and J 0 bases, with 16 bases left between them. This CDR3 is 16 amino acids long. The CDR3 nucleotides are TGTGCCAGCAGTCCATACTACCGGGCGTACCAAGAGACCCAGTACTTC. It yields the protein CASSPYYRAYQETQYF.

The table lists this clonotype with a few counts. This rearrangement joins TRBV7-9 to TRBJ1-4; no clear D. CDR1 SEHNR and CDR2 FQNEAQ come from the germline V gene (reference sequence). V was pared by 1 base and J by 3 bases, with 15 bases between. This CDR3 region has 17 residues. The CDR3 loop reads CASSLGGLRSANEKLFF. The CDR3 DNA reads as TGTGCCAGCAGCTTAGGAGGACTTCGCTCGGCTAATGAAAAACTGTTTTTT. Full variable domain (missing parts from reference TRBV7-9 and TRBJ1-4): DTGVSQNPRHKITKRGQNVTFRCDPISEHNRLYWYRQTLGQGPEFLTYFQNEAQLEKSRLLSDRFSAERPKGSFSTLEIQRTEQGDSAMYLCASSLGGLRSANEKLFFGSGTQLSVL.

This sequence joins TRBV5-1 and TRBJ1-5; TRBD1 matches at 8 bases. Germline CDR1 reads SGHRS; CDR2 reads YFSETQ. The CDR3 contains 14 residues. The V segment lost 9 bases and the J segment 4 bases; nucleotides outside the gene matches: 9. The CDR3 bases are TGCGCCACCTCGGACAGGGAGGAAAATCAGCCCCAGCATTTT. Its translation is CATSDREENQPQHF.

This chain links TRBV30 with TRBJ2-7, with D possibly being TRBD1 (5 bases). This CDR3 comprises 13 residues. Germline CDR1 GTSNPN, CDR2 SVGIG (reference sequence). Trimming left V 0 bases short and J 2 bases short, with 8 bases between. The CDR3 nucleotides are TGTGCCTGGAGTGTAACAGGACCCTACGAGCAGTACTTC. It yields the protein CAWSVTGPYEQYF. The full variable domain, completed using reference TRBV30 and TRBJ2-7, is SQTIHQWPATLVQPVGSPLSLECTVEGTSNPNLYWYRQAAGRGLQLLFYSVGIGQISSEVPQNLSASRPQDRQFILSSKKLLLSDSGFYLCAWSVTGPYEQYFGPGTRLTVT.

This clonotype has only a few counts. V usage is TRBV11-2 and J usage is TRBJ2-6, with 10 bases identical to TRBD1. The CDR3 is 18 amino acids. CDR1 is SGHAT and CDR2 is FQNNGV in the germline V gene. V shed 3 bases, J shed 1 base, and the junction held 6 bases outside the gene matches. The DNA of the CDR3 is TGTGCCAGCAGCTTTTCGACAGGGGGCGCATCTGGGGCCAACGTCCTGACTTTC. It translates to CASSFSTGGASGANVLTF.

The chain employs TRBV12-3 or TRBV12-4 and TRBJ2-1; 7 bases fit TRBD2. Trimming cost V 1 base and J 2 bases; bases outside gene matches: 2. This CDR3 has 15 amino acids. The chain's CDR3 is CASSLVGRTYNEQFF. In DNA, the CDR3 is TGTGCCAGCAGTTTAGTCGGGAGGACCTACAATGAGCAGTTCTTC.

In this sample, this clonotype turned up a few times. The chain joins TRBV2 to TRBJ2-3; no firm D call. The CDR3 runs to 13 residues. Germline CDR1 and CDR2: SNHLY and FYNNEI. V lost 3 bases and J lost 6, with 10 bases in between. CDR3 nucleotides: TGTGCCAGCAGTGACTGGGGTGGGGATACGCAGTATTTT. Translation: CASSDWGGDTQYF. Complete variable domain (other parts from reference TRBV2 and TRBJ2-3): EPEVTQTPSHQVTQMGQEVILRCVPISNHLYFYWYRQILGQKVEFLVSFYNNEISEKSEIFDDQFSVERPDGSNFTLKIRSTKLEDSAMYFCASSDWGGDTQYFGPGTRLTVL.

This clonotype has only a few counts. V usage is TRBV15 and J usage is TRBJ2-1; possible D gene TRBD1, 5 bases. The CDR3 is 15 residues long. Trimming took 1 base from V and 8 from J, leaving 15 bases between them. Germline V gives CDR1 LNHNV, CDR2 YYDKDF (reference sequence). CDR3: CATSRGWQGGDEQFF. The CDR3 DNA reads TGTGCCACCAGCAGAGGGTGGCAGGGCGGCGATGAGCAGTTCTTC.

The J gene is TRBJ2-7, the V gene TRBV5-6; no definite D call. With 4 bases removed from V and 3 bases from J, the gap between germline ends came to 17 bases. Germline CDR1 is SGHDT and CDR2 is YYEEEE. This CDR3 has 15 amino acids. Here the CDR3 reads CASSTRAIINYEQYF. CDR3 in DNA: TGTGCCAGCAGCACAAGAGCTATCATAAACTACGAGCAGTACTTC.

This clonotype was recorded a few times. The V and J genes are TRBV12-3 or TRBV12-4 and TRBJ2-1, with TRBD1 matching 7 bases. The V gene end was trimmed by 7 bases and the J gene end by 1 base; junction bases not matched to a gene: 10. The length of the CDR3 is 16 residues. CDR3 sequence: CASTIDRVRSYNEQFF. The CDR3 DNA reads TGTGCCAGCACCATAGACAGGGTACGGTCCTACAATGAGCAGTTCTTC.

The chain combines TRBV4-3 with TRBJ1-1; no firm D call. V lost 0 bases and J 4 bases, leaving 15 bases between the germline ends. This CDR3 comprises 16 residues. Germline V lookup: CDR1 LGHNA, CDR2 YSLEER. CDR3 residues: CASSQDPDWSGTEAFF. The CDR3 nucleotides are TGCGCCAGCAGCCAAGATCCCGACTGGAGTGGCACTGAAGCTTTCTTT.

In regard to this clonotype: At one end the junction does not follow the germline gene, possibly because of a read error. This chain uses TRBV10-3 with TRBJ2-5; 9 bases align to TRBD1. This CDR3 has 11 amino acids. The germline gives CDR1 ENHRY, CDR2 SYGVKD. CDR3 region: CAISEGQGKSF. The CDR3 region has the DNA TGTGCCATCAGCGAGGGACAGGGAAAATCCTTC.

The sample holds a few counts of this clonotype. The gene calls are TRBV12-3 or TRBV12-4 and TRBJ2-2; D remains unclear. With 3 bases removed from V and 4 bases from J, the gap between germline ends came to 12 bases. This CDR3 comprises 15 residues. The CDR3 region has the DNA TGTGCCAGCAGTTTTCGAGTTTCGGGCACCGGGGAGCTGTTTTTT. Its protein product is CASSFRVSGTGELFF.

The chain links TRBV7-8 to TRBJ1-5; 8 nucleotides line up with TRBD1. Trimming took 5 bases from V and 1 from J; bases not matched to a gene: 10. This CDR3 comprises 17 residues. Germline V CDR1 and CDR2: SGHVS, FQNEAQ. CDR3: CASSRDSGGLSNQPQHF. In DNA form, the CDR3 reads TGTGCCAGCAGCCGGGACTCAGGGGGCTTAAGCAATCAGCCCCAGCATTTT. The entire variable domain, with the rest obtained from reference TRBV7-8 and TRBJ1-5, is as follows: GAGVSQSPRYKVAKRGQDVALRCDPISGHVSLFWYQQALGQGPEFLTYFQNEAQLDKSGLPSDRFFAERPEGSVSTLKIQRTQQEDSAVYLCASSRDSGGLSNQPQHFGDGTRLSIL.

This clonotype was seen more than once but under ten times. The chain combines TRBV27 with TRBJ2-5; 12 bases align to TRBD2. Germline assignment: CDR1 MNHEY and CDR2 SMNVEV (reference sequence). There are 16 residues in the CDR3. J was trimmed by 1 base and V by 6 bases; bases with no gene match: 6. CDR3 DNA sequence: TGTGCCAGCAGACCAGGGACTAGCGGGTTCCAAGAGACCCAGTACTTC. Translated, it gives CASRPGTSGFQETQYF.

In its sample, this clonotype was seen a few times. The chain combines TRBV4-2 with TRBJ1-2, with a possible D match to TRBD1 (6 bases). This CDR3 has 17 residues. Germline CDR1 LGHNA, CDR2 YNFKEQ. Trimming took 0 bases from V and 8 from J, leaving 22 bases between them. CDR3 nucleotides: TGTGCCAGCAGCCAAGAACCCCGAGGACGGCAGGGGAAAGGCTACACCTTC. Protein: CASSQEPRGRQGKGYTF.

V usage is TRBV14 and J usage is TRBJ2-1; either TRBD1 or TRBD2 may fit D (5 bases each). The CDR3 sequence is 15 residues long. Per germline, CDR1 SGHDN and CDR2 FVKESK. The germline V and J ends were trimmed by 3 bases and 7 bases, with 16 bases remaining between them. The CDR3 nucleotides are TGTGCCAGCAGCCATCTCCGGGGCCGACAGAATGAGCAGTTCTTC. It translates to CASSHLRGRQNEQFF. Supplemented by reference TRBV14 and TRBJ2-1, the full variable domain reads EAGVTQFPSHSVIEKGQTVTLRCDPISGHDNLYWYRRVMGKEIKFLLHFVKESKQDESGMPNNRFLAERTGGTYSTLKVQPAELEDSGVYFCASSHLRGRQNEQFFGPGTRLTVL.